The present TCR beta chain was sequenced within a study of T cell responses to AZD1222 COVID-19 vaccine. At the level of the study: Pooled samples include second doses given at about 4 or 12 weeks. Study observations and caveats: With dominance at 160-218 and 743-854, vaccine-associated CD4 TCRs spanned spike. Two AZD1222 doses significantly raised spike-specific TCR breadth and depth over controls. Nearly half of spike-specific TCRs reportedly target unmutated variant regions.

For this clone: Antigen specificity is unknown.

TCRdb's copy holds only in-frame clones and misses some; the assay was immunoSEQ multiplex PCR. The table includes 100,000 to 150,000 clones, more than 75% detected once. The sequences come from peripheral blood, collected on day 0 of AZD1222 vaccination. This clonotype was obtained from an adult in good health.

The CDR3 region has the DNA TGTGCCAGCAGTTACCCCATACAGGGTTTAGAGACCCAGTACTTC. Its protein product is CASSYPIQGLETQYF. The chain carries TRBV6-6 and TRBJ2-5; perhaps TRBD1 as D (6 bases). The germline V gene has CDR1 MNHNY and CDR2 SVGAGI (reference sequence). CDR3 length equals 15 residues. The germline V and J ends were trimmed by 2 bases and 4 bases, with 14 bases remaining between them.